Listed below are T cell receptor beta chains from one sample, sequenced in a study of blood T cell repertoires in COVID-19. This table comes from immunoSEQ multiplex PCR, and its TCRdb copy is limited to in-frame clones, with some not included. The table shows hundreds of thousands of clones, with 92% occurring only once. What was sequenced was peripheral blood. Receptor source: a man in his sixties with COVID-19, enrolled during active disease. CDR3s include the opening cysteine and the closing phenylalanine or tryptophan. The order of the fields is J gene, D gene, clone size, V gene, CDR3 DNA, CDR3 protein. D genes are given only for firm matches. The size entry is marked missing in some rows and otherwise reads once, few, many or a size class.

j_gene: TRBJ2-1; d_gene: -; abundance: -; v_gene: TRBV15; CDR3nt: TGTGCCACCAGCCCCCGAGGCGGGGCTCCGAATGAGCAGTTCTTC; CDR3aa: CATSPRGGAPNEQFF
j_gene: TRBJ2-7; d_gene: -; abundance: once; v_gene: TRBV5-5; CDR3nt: TGTGCCAGCAGCTTGTCAGGGAACGCCTACGAGCAGTACTTC; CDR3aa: CASSLSGNAYEQYF
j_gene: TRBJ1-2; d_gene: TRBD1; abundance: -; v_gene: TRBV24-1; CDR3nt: TGTGCCACCAGTGATGTCGGGACAGGGAACTATGGCTACACCTTC; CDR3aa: CATSDVGTGNYGYTF
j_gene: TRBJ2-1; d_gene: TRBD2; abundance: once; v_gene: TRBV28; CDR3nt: TGTGCCAGCAGTTTAAGGCGCGGGACTAGCGGGAGGATACTTATTGAGCAGTTCTTC; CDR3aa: CASSLRRGTSGRILIEQFF
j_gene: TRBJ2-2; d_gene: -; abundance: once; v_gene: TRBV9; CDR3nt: TGTGCCAGCAGCGTAGGAGTAACGGGGTTGACCGGGGAGCTGTTTTTT; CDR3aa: CASSVGVTGLTGELFF
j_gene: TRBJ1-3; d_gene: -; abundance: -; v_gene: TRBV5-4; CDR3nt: TGTGCCAGCAGTCCTCGGGGGGGGACTGGAAACACCATATATTTT; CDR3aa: CASSPRGGTGNTIYF
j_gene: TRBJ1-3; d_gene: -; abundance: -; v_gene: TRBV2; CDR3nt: TGTGCCAGCGTCCTAAACAGTTCTGGAAACACCATATATTTT; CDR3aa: CASVLNSSGNTIYF
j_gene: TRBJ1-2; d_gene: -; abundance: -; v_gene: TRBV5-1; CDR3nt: TGCGCCAGCAGTCCCGGGAGGGAATCTAACTATGGCTACACCTTC; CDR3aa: CASSPGRESNYGYTF
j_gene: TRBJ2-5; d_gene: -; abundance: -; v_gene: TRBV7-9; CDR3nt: TGTGCCAGCAGCTTTGCGTACCAAGAGACCCAGTACTTC; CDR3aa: CASSFAYQETQYF
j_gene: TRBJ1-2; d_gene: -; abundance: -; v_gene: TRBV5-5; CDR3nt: TGTGCCAGCAGCGATAGTAGGGGTCTGAGGGGCTACACCTTC; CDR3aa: CASSDSRGLRGYTF
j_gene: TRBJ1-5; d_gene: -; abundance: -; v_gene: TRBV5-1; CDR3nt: TGCGCCAGCAGCTTGGACAGGATGGATCAGCCCCAGCATTTT; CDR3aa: CASSLDRMDQPQHF
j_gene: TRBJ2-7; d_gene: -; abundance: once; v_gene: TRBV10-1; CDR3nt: TGCGCCAGCAGTGAGAGTCGGGGTACGACCGTATACGAGCAGTACTTC; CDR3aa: CASSESRGTTVYEQYF
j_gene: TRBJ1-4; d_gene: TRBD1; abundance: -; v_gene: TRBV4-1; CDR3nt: TGCGCCAGCAGCCACGGCGGAGACAGGGGGGCAACTAATGAAAAACTGTTTTTT; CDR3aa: CASSHGGDRGATNEKLFF
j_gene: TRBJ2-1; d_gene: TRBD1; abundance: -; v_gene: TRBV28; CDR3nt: TGTGCCAGCAGTCTAAACAGGGGGCCCTACAATGAGCAGTTCTTC; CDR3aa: CASSLNRGPYNEQFF
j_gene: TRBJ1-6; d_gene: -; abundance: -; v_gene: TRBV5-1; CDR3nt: TGCGCCAGCAGCTTGGATATCGCGGGGGGGAATTCACCCCTCCACTTT; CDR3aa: CASSLDIAGGNSPLHF
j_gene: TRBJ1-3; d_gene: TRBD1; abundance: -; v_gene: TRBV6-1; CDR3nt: TGTGCCAGCAGTGAACAAGGGGGCGTCAGGCGAAACACCATATATTTT; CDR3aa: CASSEQGGVRRNTIYF
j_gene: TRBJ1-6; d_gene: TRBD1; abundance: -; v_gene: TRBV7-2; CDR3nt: TGTGCCAGCAGCTTCGGGACAGTTAATTCACCCCTCCACTTT; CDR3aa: CASSFGTVNSPLHF
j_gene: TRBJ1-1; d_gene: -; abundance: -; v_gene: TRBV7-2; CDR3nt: TGTGCCAGCAGCTCGTTCGAAGGGGGCACTGAAGCTTTCTTT; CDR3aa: CASSSFEGGTEAFF
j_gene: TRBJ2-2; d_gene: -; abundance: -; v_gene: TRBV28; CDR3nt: TGTGCCAGCAGTTTAGCTATCACCGGGGAGCTGTTTTTT; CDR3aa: CASSLAITGELFF
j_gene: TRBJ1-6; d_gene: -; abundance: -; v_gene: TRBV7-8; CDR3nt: TGTGCCAGCAGCTTAGGCCGGGATAGGGATAATTCACCCCTCCACTTT; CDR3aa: CASSLGRDRDNSPLHF
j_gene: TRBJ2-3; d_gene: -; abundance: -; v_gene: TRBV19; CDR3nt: TGTGCCAGTAGTATCGAGAGGAGAGATACGCAGTATTTT; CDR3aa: CASSIERRDTQYF
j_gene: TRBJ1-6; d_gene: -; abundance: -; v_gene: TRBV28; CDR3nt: TGTGCCAGCAGTCCACTGGGACAACCCCTCCACTTT; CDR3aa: CASSPLGQPLHF
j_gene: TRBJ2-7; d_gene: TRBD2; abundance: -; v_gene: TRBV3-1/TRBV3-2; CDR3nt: TGTGCCAGCAGCCAGGGACTAGCGGGAGTCGGCGAGCAGTACTTC; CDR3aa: CASSQGLAGVGEQYF
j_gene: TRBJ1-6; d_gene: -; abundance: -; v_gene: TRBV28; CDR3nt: TGTGCCAGCAGTGGGGTAGCGGGCTCCTATAATTCACCCCTCCACTTT; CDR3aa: CASSGVAGSYNSPLHF
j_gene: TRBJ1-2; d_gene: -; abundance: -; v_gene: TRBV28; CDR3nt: TGTGCCAGCAGTATAGGACTCTACTATGGCTACACCTTC; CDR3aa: CASSIGLYYGYTF
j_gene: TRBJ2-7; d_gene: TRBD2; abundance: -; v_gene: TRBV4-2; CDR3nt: TGTGCCAGCAGCCTTCGGACTAGCGGCAGAATATACGAGCAGTACTTC; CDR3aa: CASSLRTSGRIYEQYF
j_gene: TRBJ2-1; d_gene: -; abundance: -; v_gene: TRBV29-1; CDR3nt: TGCAGCGCTCAAGGTCAGGGAAGCTCCTACAATGAGCAGTTCTTC; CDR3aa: CSAQGQGSSYNEQFF
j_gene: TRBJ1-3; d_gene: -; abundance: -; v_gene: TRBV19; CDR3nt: TGTGCCAGTAGTTCCCAGGCCGGGACTGGAAACACCATATATTTT; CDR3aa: CASSSQAGTGNTIYF
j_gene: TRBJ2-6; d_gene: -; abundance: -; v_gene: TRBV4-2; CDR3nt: TGTGCCAGCAGCCAGTACAGGGTATCGGAGCCTGGGGCCAACGTCCTGACTTTC; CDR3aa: CASSQYRVSEPGANVLTF
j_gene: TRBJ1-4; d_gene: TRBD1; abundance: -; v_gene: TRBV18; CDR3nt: TGTGCCAGCTCTCCCACAGGGGTACAGGAAAAACTGTTTTTT; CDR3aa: CASSPTGVQEKLFF
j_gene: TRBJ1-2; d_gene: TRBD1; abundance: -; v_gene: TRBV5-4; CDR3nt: TGTGCCAGCAGACTTGGACAGGGCGCATATGGCTACACCTTC; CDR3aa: CASRLGQGAYGYTF
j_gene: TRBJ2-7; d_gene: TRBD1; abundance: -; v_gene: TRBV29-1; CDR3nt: TGCAGCGTGGAACCGGGACAGGGGCTCTACGAGCAGTACTTC; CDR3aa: CSVEPGQGLYEQYF
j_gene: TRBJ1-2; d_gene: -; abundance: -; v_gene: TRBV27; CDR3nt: TGTGCCACCGGCAGGGCAGGGGAACCCCCTAACTATGGCTACACCTTC; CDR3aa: CATGRAGEPPNYGYTF
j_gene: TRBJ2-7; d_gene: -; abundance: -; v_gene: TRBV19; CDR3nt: TGTGCCAGTAGTATAGATTTTAGCAGGGGCTACGAGCAGTACTTC; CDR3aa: CASSIDFSRGYEQYF
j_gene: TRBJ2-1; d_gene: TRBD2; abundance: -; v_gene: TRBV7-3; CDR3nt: TGTGCCAGCAGCCCCCGGGGGGTCCCCCCTTGGGAGCAGTTCTTC; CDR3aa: CASSPRGVPPWEQFF
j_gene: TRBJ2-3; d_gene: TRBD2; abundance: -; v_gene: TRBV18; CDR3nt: TGTGCCAGCTCACCACCAGGACTAGCGGGGGGGGGTAGCACAGATACGCAGTATTTT; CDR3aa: CASSPPGLAGGGSTDTQYF
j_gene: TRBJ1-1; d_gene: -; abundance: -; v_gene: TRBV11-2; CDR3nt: TGTGCCAGCAGCTTAGTCGAGGGCACTGAAGCTTTCTTT; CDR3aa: CASSLVEGTEAFF
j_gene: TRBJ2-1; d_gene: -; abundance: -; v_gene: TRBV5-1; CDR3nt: TGCGCCAGCAGCGGAGGGGACTCGCATGAATCTCAGTTCTTC; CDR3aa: CASSGGDSHESQFF
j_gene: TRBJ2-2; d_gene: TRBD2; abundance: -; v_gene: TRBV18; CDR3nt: TGTGCCAGCTCACCGGACGCTAGCGGGATCGGCGGGGAGCTGTTTTTT; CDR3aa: CASSPDASGIGGELFF
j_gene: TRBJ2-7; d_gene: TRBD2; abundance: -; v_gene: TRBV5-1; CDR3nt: TGCGCCAGCAGCTTGGAGTTTGGGGGGGAAAAGTACTTC; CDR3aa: CASSLEFGGEKYF
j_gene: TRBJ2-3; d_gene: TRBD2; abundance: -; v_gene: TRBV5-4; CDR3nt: TGTGCCAGCAGCTTGGGAGGGCCTAGCGGACTCATGAGCACAGATACGCAGTATTTT; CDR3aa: CASSLGGPSGLMSTDTQYF
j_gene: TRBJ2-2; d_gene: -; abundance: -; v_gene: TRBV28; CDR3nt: TGTGCCAGCAGGAAAAGCGGGAACACCGGGGAGCTGTTTTTT; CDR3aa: CASRKSGNTGELFF
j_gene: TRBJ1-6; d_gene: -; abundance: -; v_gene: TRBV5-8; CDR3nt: TGTGCCAGCAGCTTGAAGCGTACCTTGCGTAATTCACCCCTCCACTTT; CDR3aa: CASSLKRTLRNSPLHF
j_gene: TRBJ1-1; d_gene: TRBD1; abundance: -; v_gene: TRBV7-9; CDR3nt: TGTGCCAGCAGATCTGGACAGGGCCTGGGCACTGAAGCTTTCTTT; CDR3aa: CASRSGQGLGTEAFF
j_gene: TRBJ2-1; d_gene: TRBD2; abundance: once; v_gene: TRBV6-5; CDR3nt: TGTGCCAGCGCAAGCGGGGGTCCCTACAATGAGCAGTTCTTC; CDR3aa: CASASGGPYNEQFF
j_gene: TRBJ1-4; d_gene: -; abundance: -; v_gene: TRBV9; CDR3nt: TGTGCCAGCAGCGTATACGGGGGAAAACTGTTTTTT; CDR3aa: CASSVYGGKLFF
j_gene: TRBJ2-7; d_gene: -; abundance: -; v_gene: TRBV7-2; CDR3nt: TGTGCCAGCAGCCCCCGGACTACCACTGCCGGCGAGCAGTACTTC; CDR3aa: CASSPRTTTAGEQYF
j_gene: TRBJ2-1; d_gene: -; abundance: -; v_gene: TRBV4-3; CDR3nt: TGCGCCAGCAGACAAGGCACAGCCGGGACAAAGCAGTTCTTC; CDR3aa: CASRQGTAGTKQFF
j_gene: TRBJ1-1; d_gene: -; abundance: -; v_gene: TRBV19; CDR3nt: TGTGCCAGTAGTTCCCAACATGCAGGAACTGAAGCTTTCTTT; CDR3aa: CASSSQHAGTEAFF
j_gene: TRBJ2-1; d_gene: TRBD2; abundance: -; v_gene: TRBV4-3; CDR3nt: TGCGCCAGCAGCCAAGATCCCCCTAGCGGGGGCTACAATGAGCAGTTCTTC; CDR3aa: CASSQDPPSGGYNEQFF
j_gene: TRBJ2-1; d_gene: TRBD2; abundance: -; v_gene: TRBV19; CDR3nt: TGTGCCAGTCGAGAGAGCGGGAGTCGCAATGAGCAGTTCTTC; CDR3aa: CASRESGSRNEQFF
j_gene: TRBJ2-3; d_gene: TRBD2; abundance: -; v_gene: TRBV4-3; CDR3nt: TGCGCCAGCAGCCTAAGCCTAGCGGGACCGGATACGCAGTATTTT; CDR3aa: CASSLSLAGPDTQYF
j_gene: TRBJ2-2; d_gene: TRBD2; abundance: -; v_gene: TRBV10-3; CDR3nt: TGTGCCATCAGTGAAATACTAGCGGGTGACACCGGGGAGCTGTTTTTT; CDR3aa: CAISEILAGDTGELFF
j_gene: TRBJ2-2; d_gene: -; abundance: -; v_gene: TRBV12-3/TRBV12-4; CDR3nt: TGTGCCAGCAGTGGGACTGCCACCGGGGAGCTGTTTTTT; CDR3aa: CASSGTATGELFF
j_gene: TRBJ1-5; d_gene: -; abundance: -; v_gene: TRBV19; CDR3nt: TGTGCCAGTACCGCCCCGGGGGGGCCTGGTCAGCCCCAGCATTTT; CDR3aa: CASTAPGGPGQPQHF
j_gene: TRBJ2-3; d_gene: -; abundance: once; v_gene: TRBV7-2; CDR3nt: TGTGCCAGCAGCTTAGGGACACTCACAGATACGCAGTATTTT; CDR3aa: CASSLGTLTDTQYF
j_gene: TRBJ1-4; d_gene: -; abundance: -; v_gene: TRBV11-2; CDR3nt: TGTGCCAGCAGCTTAGCGCGGGGCACTGGCGAAAAACTGTTTTTT; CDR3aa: CASSLARGTGEKLFF
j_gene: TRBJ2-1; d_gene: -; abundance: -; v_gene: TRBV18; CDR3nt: TGTGCCAGCTCACCAGCAGGAAGCTACAATGAGCAGTTCTTC; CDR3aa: CASSPAGSYNEQFF